This T cell receptor (beta chain) was found in a study of tissue T cells after allogeneic stem cell transplantation. Looking at the study overall: Several unmodified and three CD34-selected T-cell-depleted grafts went to graft-versus-host disease patients. Study results and caveats: Motif-based clustering found tissue-specific repertoire signatures shared across patients, though few clones were shared.

Libraries were prepared by immunoSEQ multiplex PCR; TCRdb keeps only in-frame clonotypes and omits some of them. This table holds tens of thousands of clones, roughly 92% found once. A word on this clone: What it binds is not known.

The CDR3 is 14 residues long. Looked up from germline, CDR1 is SGHRS and CDR2 is YFSETQ. With 0 bases removed from V and 8 bases from J, the gap between germline ends came to 11 bases. The material was blood, obtained before transplantation. The receptor was isolated from a woman between 35 and 70 years old who later had graft-versus-host disease after an allogeneic stem cell transplant. The V and J genes are TRBV5-1 and TRBJ1-4; the D is unclear. The CDR3 DNA sequence: TGCGCCAGCAGCTTGGCCATGGGCAGGGAAAAACTGTTTTTT. Encoded protein: CASSLAMGREKLFF. Full variable domain (outside the CDR3, taken from reference TRBV5-1 and TRBJ1-4): KAGVTQTPRYLIKTRGQQVTLSCSPISGHRSVSWYQQTPGQGLQFLFEYFSETQRNKGNFPGRFSGRQFSNSRSEMNVSTLELGDSALYLCASSLAMGREKLFFGSGTQLSVL.